This TCR beta chain stems from a study of cytomegalovirus exposure and HLA in healthy donors. Across the study: Early released data had about 85 million unique TCRs, all coming from HLA-typed donors. Study-level results: In an earlier analysis, most TCR beta V segments were productive about 87% or about 30% of the time. According to a later analysis, most TCR beta chains associated with CMV appeared HLA-restricted. As a later analysis revealed, the rate of TCR association differed by HLA locus, with DRB1 most and HLA-C fewest.

Primers: 60 Vbeta forward and 13 Jbeta reverse. Sequencing used immunoSEQ multiplex PCR; TCRdb keeps in-frame clones, though not all of them. The sample includes about 190,000 clones, approximately 87% of them seen just once. Looked up from germline, CDR1 is SQVTM and CDR2 is ANQGSEA. The J segment lost 0 bases and the V segment lost 5 bases, leaving 4 bases of the junction unmatched. There are 14 residues in the CDR3. Of note for this clone: Its target is unknown.

The clonotype was recovered from a young man in good health and CMV-seronegative. Source material: PBMCs. J is TRBJ2-3 and V is TRBV29-1, with TRBD2 matching 8 bases. CDR3 sequence (DNA): TGCAGCGTTCGCGGGGGGCCTAGCACAGATACGCAGTATTTT. Its protein product is CSVRGGPSTDTQYF.